One and the same sample provided the 21 T cell receptor beta chains below, sequenced in a study of blood T cell repertoires in COVID-19. Profiling relied on immunoSEQ multiplex PCR, and the TCRdb table lists in-frame clones only, not all of them. The sample has 220,000 or so clones, about 90% seen once. Material for sequencing was PBMCs or T cells enriched from blood (not recorded which). Receptor source: a man aged 50 or older who had been exposed to COVID-19.

V and J are TRBV7-3 and TRBJ1-1, with 7 bases identical to TRBD1. The CDR3 is 16 residues long. The germline CDR1 and CDR2 sequences are SGHTA and FQGTGA. The trim removed 5 bases at V and 0 bases at J, leaving 9 bases unmatched. The CDR3 protein is CASSLNPGGLNTEAFF. The CDR3 DNA follows: TGTGCCAGCAGCCTAAACCCAGGGGGTCTGAACACTGAAGCTTTCTTT.

The V and J genes are TRBV2 and TRBJ2-1, with TRBD2 identical over 7 bases. The length of the CDR3 is 16 residues. CDR1 and CDR2 (germline): SNHLY, FYNNEI. V lost 2 bases to trimming and J lost 10 bases; unmatched junction nucleotides: 14. For the CDR3, the DNA is TGTGCCAGCAGTGAAAATGATCTAGCGGCAGGCATAGAGCAGTTCTTC. Translated: CASSENDLAAGIEQFF. Full variable domain (rest looked up from reference TRBV2 and TRBJ2-1): EPEVTQTPSHQVTQMGQEVILRCVPISNHLYFYWYRQILGQKVEFLVSFYNNEISEKSEIFDDQFSVERPDGSNFTLKIRSTKLEDSAMYFCASSENDLAAGIEQFFGPGTRLTVL.

The rearrangement links TRBV7-3 to TRBJ2-1, with D tentatively TRBD1 (5 bases). CDR3 length: 17 residues. Trimming pared 2 bases from V and 8 bases from J, leaving 22 bases between. From germline, CDR1 is SGHTA and CDR2 FQGTGA. CDR3 region: CASSLQPGINDRDEQFF. As DNA, the CDR3 is TGTGCCAGCAGCTTACAGCCAGGGATAAATGACCGGGATGAGCAGTTCTTC.

The chain uses TRBV28 and TRBJ1-4; 10 bases line up with TRBD1. V lost 3 bases, J lost 8 bases, and 3 bases stayed unmatched. The CDR3 length is 14 residues. Germline CDR1 and CDR2: MDHEN and SYDVKM. The DNA of the CDR3 is TGTGCCAGCAGTTTCGACAGGGGGCGGGAAAAACTGTTTTTT. It specifies CASSFDRGREKLFF.

V usage is TRBV7-2 and J usage is TRBJ1-2; 11 bases align to TRBD1. The germline V gene encodes CDR1 SGHTA and CDR2 FQGNSA. The J segment lost 7 bases and the V segment lost 1 base, leaving 5 bases of the junction unmatched. The CDR3 has 15 residues. CDR3 in amino acids: CASSLGGQGAFGYTF. CDR3 in DNA: TGTGCCAGCAGCTTAGGTGGACAGGGGGCTTTTGGCTACACCTTC.

The rearrangement links TRBV19 to TRBJ2-5; possible D gene TRBD1, 5 bases. Trimming left V 0 bases short and J 5 bases short, with 16 bases between. The CDR3 is 16 amino acids. The germline gives CDR1 LNHDA, CDR2 SQIVND (reference sequence). The CDR3 protein is CASSIDFVRAFETQYF. The CDR3 DNA follows: TGTGCCAGTAGTATAGATTTTGTCAGGGCGTTTGAGACCCAGTACTTC. Full variable domain (remainder filled in from reference TRBV19 and TRBJ2-5): DGGITQSPKYLFRKEGQNVTLSCEQNLNHDAMYWYRQDPGQGLRLIYYSQIVNDFQKGDIAEGYSVSREKKESFPLTVTSAQKNPTAFYLCASSIDFVRAFETQYFGPGTRLLVL.

The chain is built from TRBV4-1 and TRBJ2-5; D is perhaps TRBD2 (6 bases). The V end lost 0 bases, the J end lost 2 bases, and 13 bases lay between the germline ends. The CDR3 contains 16 residues. Per germline, CDR1 MGHRA and CDR2 YSYEKL. The CDR3: CASSQDLGGEQETQYF. CDR3 DNA sequence: TGCGCCAGCAGCCAAGATCTCGGAGGGGAGCAAGAGACCCAGTACTTC.

This rearrangement joins TRBV7-9 to TRBJ2-5; D is possibly TRBD2 (5 bases). This CDR3 spans 14 amino acids. The V end was cut by 5 bases, the J end by 3 bases, with 13 bases between. The germline V gene has CDR1 SEHNR and CDR2 FQNEAQ (reference sequence). This chain's CDR3 is CASSPAGVKETQYF. In DNA form, the CDR3 reads TGTGCCAGCAGCCCCGCGGGTGTAAAAGAGACCCAGTACTTC.

The V and J genes are TRBV5-5 and TRBJ2-3; D is unclear. The CDR3 spans 16 residues. Germline V gene sequence: CDR1 SGHKS, CDR2 YYEKEE (reference sequence). V lost 1 base and J lost 0, with 12 bases in between. The DNA for the CDR3 is TGTGCCAGCAGCTTGTATTCAATTCAGAGCACAGATACGCAGTATTTT. This translates into CASSLYSIQSTDTQYF.

This clone was found once. The chain employs TRBV7-2 and TRBJ1-5, with D tentatively TRBD1 (6 bases). Per germline, CDR1 SGHTA and CDR2 FQGNSA. The CDR3 extends over 14 amino acids. V dropped 4 bases and J dropped 3 bases, with 10 bases sitting between them. CDR3 nucleotide sequence: TGTGCCAGCAGCTGGACAGAGACCAATCAGCCCCAGCATTTT. It specifies CASSWTETNQPQHF.

The chain employs TRBV30 and TRBJ2-3, with D possibly matching TRBD1 (6 bases). Germline CDR1 is GTSNPN and CDR2 is SVGIG (reference sequence). V was shortened by 4 bases and J by 2 bases, with 13 bases between the two germline ends. The CDR3 has 14 residues. CDR3 nucleotides: TGTGCCTGGATTAAGGACAGATACACAGATACGCAGTATTTT. Amino acids: CAWIKDRYTDTQYF.

V gene TRBV4-1 combines with J gene TRBJ1-5, with 8 bases matching TRBD1. The CDR3 runs to 19 residues. The germline gives CDR1 MGHRA, CDR2 YSYEKL. V trimming: 4 bases; J trimming: 2 bases; junction bases outside the gene matches: 16. The CDR3 nucleotides are TGCGCCAGCAGCCCATACCCCCCATCTCAGGGGGCCGGCAATCAGCCCCAGCATTTT. Protein: CASSPYPPSQGAGNQPQHF.

This sequence joins TRBV27 and TRBJ1-6; 9 positions agree with TRBD1. Germline V gives CDR1 MNHEY, CDR2 SMNVEV (reference sequence). This CDR3 is 16 amino acids long. V lost 3 bases to trimming and J lost 1 base; unmatched junction nucleotides: 1. The CDR3 nucleotides read TGTGCCAGCAGTTTTGACAGGGGGTCCTATAATTCACCCCTCCACTTT. It translates to CASSFDRGSYNSPLHF.

This rearrangement joins TRBV28 to TRBJ2-1, with 7 bases fitting TRBD2. The CDR3 runs 13 residues. V was pared by 3 bases and J by 15 bases, with 11 bases of the junction left unmatched. Germline assignment: CDR1 MDHEN and CDR2 SYDVKM. The CDR3 DNA sequence: TGTGCCAGCAGTTTCACCGCCGCGGGAGCGCTGTTCTTC. Translation gives CASSFTAAGALFF.

This chain connects TRBV3-1 (or the pseudogene TRBV3-2) to TRBJ2-2; D is perhaps TRBD1 (6 bases). V lost 4 bases to trimming and J lost 4 bases, with 22 bases between them. The CDR3 totals 18 residues. Per the germline V gene, CDR1 is LGHDT and CDR2 is YNNKEL (reference sequence). The CDR3, as DNA: TGTGCCAGCAGCCCGAGAGGGGGTTGGGTGTCGGTCACCGGGGAGCTGTTTTTT. Translating gives CASSPRGGWVSVTGELFF.

The chain recombines TRBV4-2 with TRBJ2-3, with D perhaps matching TRBD1 (5 bases). Germline V lookup: CDR1 LGHNA, CDR2 YNFKEQ. Trimming pared 3 bases from V and 1 base from J, leaving 23 bases between. This CDR3 is 19 amino acids long. Here the CDR3 DNA reads TGTGCCAGCAGCCATCGCCCTTTTGTACAGGTAGTCGGCACAGATACGCAGTATTTT. Translation gives CASSHRPFVQVVGTDTQYF.

This clone was found once. Here the CDR3 DNA reads TGTGCCAGCAGTTTATTGGGAGGGACTAGCAGATACAATGAGCAGTTCTTC. Amino acid sequence: CASSLLGGTSRYNEQFF. The rearrangement links TRBV27 to TRBJ2-1, with 9 bases identical to TRBD2. CDR1 MNHEY and CDR2 SMNVEV come from the germline V gene (reference sequence). With 1 base clipped from V and 4 bases from J, the junction kept 8 bases outside the gene matches. The CDR3 has 17 amino acids.

The chain recombines TRBV11-2 with TRBJ2-7, with a tentative D call TRBD1 (6 bases). V lost 1 base to trimming and J lost 11 bases, with 15 bases between them. CDR1 is SGHAT and CDR2 is FQNNGV in the germline V gene. CDR3 size: 13 residues. The CDR3 is CASSLVVGDTEYF. CDR3 in DNA: TGTGCCAGCAGCTTAGTGGTGGGGGACACCGAGTACTTC.

The rearrangement joins TRBV14 to TRBJ1-2; 7 bases match TRBD1. Looked up from germline, CDR1 is SGHDN and CDR2 is FVKESK. The CDR3 has 15 amino acids. V trimming: 3 bases; J trimming: 0 bases; junction bases outside the gene matches: 4. CDR3 protein: CASSHLGQTNYGYTF. The CDR3 DNA is TGTGCCAGCAGCCACCTGGGACAGACTAACTATGGCTACACCTTC. The complete variable domain, with remaining parts taken from reference TRBV14 and TRBJ1-2, reads EAGVTQFPSHSVIEKGQTVTLRCDPISGHDNLYWYRRVMGKEIKFLLHFVKESKQDESGMPNNRFLAERTGGTYSTLKVQPAELEDSGVYFCASSHLGQTNYGYTFGSGTRLTVV.

The chain carries TRBV2 and TRBJ2-4; a weak D match, TRBD1 (5 bases). The CDR3 runs to 16 residues. Germline lookup yields CDR1 SNHLY and CDR2 FYNNEI. V lost 1 base to trimming and J lost 0 bases, with 10 bases between them. The CDR3: CASSEEGWRAKNIQYF. The CDR3 DNA reads as TGTGCCAGCAGTGAAGAGGGGTGGAGAGCCAAAAACATTCAGTACTTC.

The V and J genes are TRBV2 and TRBJ1-4; 7 bases match TRBD1. J lost 3 bases, V lost 5 bases, and 3 bases had no gene match. This CDR3 comprises 14 residues. Per the germline V gene, CDR1 is SNHLY and CDR2 is FYNNEI. CDR3 sequence: CASSRQGSNEKLFF. In DNA, the CDR3 is TGTGCCAGCAGTAGACAGGGTTCTAATGAAAAACTGTTTTTT. The complete variable domain, with remaining parts taken from reference TRBV2 and TRBJ1-4, reads EPEVTQTPSHQVTQMGQEVILRCVPISNHLYFYWYRQILGQKVEFLVSFYNNEISEKSEIFDDQFSVERPDGSNFTLKIRSTKLEDSAMYFCASSRQGSNEKLFFGSGTQLSVL.